The TCR beta chain under discussion was sequenced for a study of molecular identifiers for immune sequencing clone quantification. CD8+CD4-CCR7+CD45RA+ sorting gave the naive CD8 T cells. The V end was cut by 0 bases, the J end by 5 bases, with 11 bases between. This CDR3 region has 14 residues. The germline V gene encodes CDR1 SGHRS and CDR2 YFSETQ. This clonotype was recorded a few times. TCRdb used MiXCR to reprocess the PCR reads, holding one entry per CDR3 protein. This table holds about half a million distinct CDR3 sequences, over 20% found once. Sequenced material: naive CD8+ T cells from blood, with Jurkat cell RNA spiked in. The subset here: FACS-sorted CD8+CD4-CCR7+CD45RA+ naive T cells. The V gene is TRBV5-1, the J gene TRBJ1-1, with TRBD1 as a possible D gene (5 bases). This sequence originates from a human donor in good health. Some libraries in this study had Jurkat cell RNA spiked in. The CDR3 DNA reads as TGCGCCAGCAGCTTGGTAGGGGTTGAGACTGAAGCTTTCTTT. It encodes CASSLVGVETEAFF.